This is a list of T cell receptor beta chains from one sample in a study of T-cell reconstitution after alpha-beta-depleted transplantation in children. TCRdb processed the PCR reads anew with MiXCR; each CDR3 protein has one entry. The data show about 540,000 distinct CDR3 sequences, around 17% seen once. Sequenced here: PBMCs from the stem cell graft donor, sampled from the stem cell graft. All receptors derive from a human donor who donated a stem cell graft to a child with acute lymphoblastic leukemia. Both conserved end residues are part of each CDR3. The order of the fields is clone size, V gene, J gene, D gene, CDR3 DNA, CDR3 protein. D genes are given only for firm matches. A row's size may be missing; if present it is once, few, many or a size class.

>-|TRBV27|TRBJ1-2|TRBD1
TGTGCCAGCAGTGTCCCGACAGGGCATCCTTATGGCTACACCTTC
CASSVPTGHPYGYTF
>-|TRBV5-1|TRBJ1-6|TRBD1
TGCGCCAGCAGCTTGGCCCTTAAGGACAGGGGTTCACCCCTCCACTTT
CASSLALKDRGSPLHF
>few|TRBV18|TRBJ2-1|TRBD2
TGTGCCAGCTCACCCTTACCCCGGAGAAGCGGGGTATACAATGAGCAGTTCTTC
CASSPLPRRSGVYNEQFF
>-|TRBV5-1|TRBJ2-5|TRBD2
TGCGCCAGCAGCTTCCTAGCGGCTCAAGAGACCCAGTACTTC
CASSFLAAQETQYF
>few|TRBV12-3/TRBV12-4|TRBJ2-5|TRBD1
TGTGCCAGCAGTTTAGGCGGAGCAGGGGGAATCCAGTACTTC
CASSLGGAGGIQYF
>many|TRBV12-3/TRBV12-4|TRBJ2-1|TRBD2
TGTGCCAGCAGACACGGACTAGCGGGATACGATGAGCAGTTCTTC
CASRHGLAGYDEQFF
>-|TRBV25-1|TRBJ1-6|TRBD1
TGTGCCAGCAGCCCGATGGACAGGAGGTATTCACCCCTCCACTTT
CASSPMDRRYSPLHF
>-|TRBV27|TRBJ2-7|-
TGTGCCAGTGGGAGGGGGCCCACCTACGAGCAGTACTTC
CASGRGPTYEQYF
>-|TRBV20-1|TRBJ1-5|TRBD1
TGCAGTGCAGAAACAGGGGTTAATCAGCCCCAGCATTTT
CSAETGVNQPQHF
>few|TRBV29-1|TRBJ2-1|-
TGCAGCGTTGAAGGAGGCGAGGGGTTTGGGGTCAATGAGCAGTTCTTC
CSVEGGEGFGVNEQFF
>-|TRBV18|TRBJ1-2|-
TGTGCCAGCTCACTTTCCGGGGGCACCAACTATGGCTACACCTTC
CASSLSGGTNYGYTF
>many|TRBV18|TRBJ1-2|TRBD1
TGTGCCAGCTCACCCGGGACAGGGGGCTATGGCTACACCTTC
CASSPGTGGYGYTF
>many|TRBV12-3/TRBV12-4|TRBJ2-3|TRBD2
TGTGCCAGCAGTCCCAGAGCGGGAGTAACAGATACGCAGTATTTT
CASSPRAGVTDTQYF
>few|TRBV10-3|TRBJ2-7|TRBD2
TGTGCCATCAGTGAAGGACGGGAGGGCAACGAGCAGTACTTC
CAISEGREGNEQYF
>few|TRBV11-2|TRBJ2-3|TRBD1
TGTGCCAGCAGCTTAGCCAACGACAGGGCTACTACGCAGTATTTT
CASSLANDRATTQYF
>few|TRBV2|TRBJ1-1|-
TGTGCCAGCTTATACACTGAAGCTTTCTTT
CASLYTEAFF
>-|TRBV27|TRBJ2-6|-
TGTGCCAGCAGTCTGCGAGGTAATCCCTCTGGGGCCAACGTCCTGACTTTC
CASSLRGNPSGANVLTF
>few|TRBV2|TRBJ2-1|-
TGTGCCAGCAGTGAGAAGGGGGGCTCCTACAATGAGCAGTTCTTC
CASSEKGGSYNEQFF
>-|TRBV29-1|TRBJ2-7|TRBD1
TGCAGCGCTACAGGGGGCGCCGAGCAGTACTTC
CSATGGAEQYF
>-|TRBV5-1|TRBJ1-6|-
TGCGCCAGCAGCCCGGACGATAGCCTTTCACCCCTCCACTTT
CASSPDDSLSPLHF